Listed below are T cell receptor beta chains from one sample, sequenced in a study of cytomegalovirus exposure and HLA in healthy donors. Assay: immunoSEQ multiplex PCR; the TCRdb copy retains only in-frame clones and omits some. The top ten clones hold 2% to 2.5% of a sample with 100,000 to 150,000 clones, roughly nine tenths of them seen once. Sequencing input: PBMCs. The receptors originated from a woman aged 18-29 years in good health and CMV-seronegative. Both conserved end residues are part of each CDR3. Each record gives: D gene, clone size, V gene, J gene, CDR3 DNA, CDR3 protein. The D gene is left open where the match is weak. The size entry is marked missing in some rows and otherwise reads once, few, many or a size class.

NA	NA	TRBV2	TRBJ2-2	TGTGCCAGCAGTGCCCAGGGAGGCCCCGGGGAGCTGTTTTTT	CASSAQGGPGELFF
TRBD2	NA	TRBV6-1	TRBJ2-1	TGTGCCAGCAGTGTGCTAGCGGGAGGGAACAGCGAGCAGTTCTTC	CASSVLAGGNSEQFF
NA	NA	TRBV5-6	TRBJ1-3	TGTGCCAGCAGCCTGAATGGGGGGACTGGAAACACCATATATTTT	CASSLNGGTGNTIYF
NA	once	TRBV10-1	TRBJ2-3	TGCGCCAGCAGTAGGACTGCCACAGATACGCAGTATTTT	CASSRTATDTQYF
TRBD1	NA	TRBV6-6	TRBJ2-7	TGTGCCAGCAGTAACCGGGACAGAAGCTACGAGCAGTACTTC	CASSNRDRSYEQYF
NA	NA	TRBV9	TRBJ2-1	TGTGCCAGCAGCGTAGGAGTCTTAGGGAGCGACGAGCAGTTCTTC	CASSVGVLGSDEQFF
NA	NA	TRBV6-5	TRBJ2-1	TGTGCCAGCAGTTTACCCCCACGGAATGAGCAGTTCTTC	CASSLPPRNEQFF
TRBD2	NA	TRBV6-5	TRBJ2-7	TGTGCCAGCAGTTCCGGACTAGCGGGAGTCAATGAGCAGTACTTC	CASSSGLAGVNEQYF
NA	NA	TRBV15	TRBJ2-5	TGTGCCACCAGCAGAGGGAACAGGGACCAAGAGACCCAGTACTTC	CATSRGNRDQETQYF
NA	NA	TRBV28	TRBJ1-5	TGTGCCAGCAGTTTCGGACACCGGGGCAATCAGCCCCAGCATTTT	CASSFGHRGNQPQHF
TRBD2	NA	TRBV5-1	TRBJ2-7	TGCGCCAGCAGCCAGGGACTAGCGGCTTCCTACGAGCAGTACTTC	CASSQGLAASYEQYF
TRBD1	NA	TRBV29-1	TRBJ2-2	TGCAGCGTTGGAGGGACAGAACTAAACACCGGGGAGCTGTTTTTT	CSVGGTELNTGELFF
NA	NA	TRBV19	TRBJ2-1	TGTGCCAGTAGTATGGGAGTAGGGAATGAGCAGTTCTTC	CASSMGVGNEQFF
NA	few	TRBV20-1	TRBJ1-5	TGCAGTGCTAGGCGGTGGCAGCCCCAGCATTTT	CSARRWQPQHF
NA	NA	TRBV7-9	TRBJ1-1	TGTGCCAGCAGCTTAGGCCGAAGCCGGGTCATGAACACTGAAGCTTTCTTT	CASSLGRSRVMNTEAFF
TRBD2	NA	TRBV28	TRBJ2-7	TGTGCCAGCAGTTTAGGGACTAGCGGCTACGAGCAGTACTTC	CASSLGTSGYEQYF
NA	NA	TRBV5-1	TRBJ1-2	TGCGCCAGCAGCTTAAGGCCCGGAGATGGCTATGGCTACACCTTC	CASSLRPGDGYGYTF
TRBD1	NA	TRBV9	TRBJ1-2	TGTGCCAGCAGCGCCACAGGGGGCAACTATGGCTACACCTTC	CASSATGGNYGYTF
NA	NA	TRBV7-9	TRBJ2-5	TGTGCCAGCAGCTTAGCTGACAGTCAAGAGACCCAGTACTTC	CASSLADSQETQYF
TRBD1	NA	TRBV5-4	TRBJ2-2	TGTGCCAGCAGCTTAGGGACAGGGCTGAACACCGGGGAGCTGTTTTTT	CASSLGTGLNTGELFF
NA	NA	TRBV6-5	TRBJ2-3	TGTGCCAGCAGTTATATGGGCTATCGCGATCCGGATACGCAGTATTTT	CASSYMGYRDPDTQYF
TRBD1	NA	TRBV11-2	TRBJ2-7	TGTGCCAGCAGCACCGGGACAGGAGACTACGAGCAGTACTTC	CASSTGTGDYEQYF
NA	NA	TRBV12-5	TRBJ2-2	TGTGCTAGTGGCAGTGGTCCAAGAGAAGCGGCCGGGGAGCTGTTTTTT	CASGSGPREAAGELFF
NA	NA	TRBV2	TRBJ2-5	TGTGCCATCCGACTTATCCCCGGGATGGACCAGTACTTC	CAIRLIPGMDQYF
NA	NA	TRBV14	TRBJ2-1	TGTGCCAGCAGCCAAGACCCAGGCAGTCCCAACCACAATGAGCAGTTCTTC	CASSQDPGSPNHNEQFF
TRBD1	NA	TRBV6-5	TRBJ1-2	TGTGCCAGCAGTCCCGACAGGGTGGGCGGCTACACCTTC	CASSPDRVGGYTF
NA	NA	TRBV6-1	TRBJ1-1	TGTGCCAGCAGTGAAAGCCGAAAATATCTCACTGAAGCTTTCTTT	CASSESRKYLTEAFF
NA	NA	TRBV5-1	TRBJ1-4	TGCGCCAGCAGCTTGGATACAAGTGAAAAACTGTTTTTT	CASSLDTSEKLFF
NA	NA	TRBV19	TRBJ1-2	TGTGCCAGTAGGGGGGCCCTCACAGGGTGGGTCGGCTACACCTTC	CASRGALTGWVGYTF
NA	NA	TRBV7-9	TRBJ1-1	TGTGCCAGCAGCTTAGACATGAACACTGAAGCTTTCTTT	CASSLDMNTEAFF
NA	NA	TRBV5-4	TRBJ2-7	TGTGCCAGCAGCCCACCTGGCAGGGGCGGAGGCGAGCAGTACTTC	CASSPPGRGGGEQYF
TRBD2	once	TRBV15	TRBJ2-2	TGTGCCACCAGCAGCAGACTAGCGGGAGGCTCAGGGGAGCTGTTTTTT	CATSSRLAGGSGELFF
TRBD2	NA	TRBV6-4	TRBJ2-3	TGTGCCAGCAGTGAGGCGGGAGGGCCCACAGATACGCAGTATTTT	CASSEAGGPTDTQYF
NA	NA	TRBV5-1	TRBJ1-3	TGCGCCAGCAGCTTGGGCAGCTCTGGAAACACCATATATTTT	CASSLGSSGNTIYF
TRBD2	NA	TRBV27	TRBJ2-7	TGTGCCAGCTCCTTAGCGGGAGGGGAATGGATGGGTTACGAGCAGTACTTC	CASSLAGGEWMGYEQYF
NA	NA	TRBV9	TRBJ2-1	TGTGCCAGCAGCCCCCATCCACTTGATGAGCAGTTCTTC	CASSPHPLDEQFF
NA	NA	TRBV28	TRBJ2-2	TGTGCCAGCAGTTTGGACAGCACCGGGGAGCTGTTTTTT	CASSLDSTGELFF
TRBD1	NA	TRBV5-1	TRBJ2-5	TGCGCCAGCAGCCCGGGACAGAGAGAAGAGACCCAGTACTTC	CASSPGQREETQYF
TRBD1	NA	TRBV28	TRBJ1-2	TGTGCCAGCAGTTTAAGGGGACAGGGCTACGGCTACACCTTC	CASSLRGQGYGYTF
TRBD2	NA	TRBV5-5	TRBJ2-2	TGTGCCAGCAGCTTGGGCGCTAGCGGGAGGGCCGGGCTGTTTTTT	CASSLGASGRAGLFF
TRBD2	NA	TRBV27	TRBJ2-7	TGTGCCAGCAGTCCCCGGGGGGGACTAGGAACCTCCTACGAGCAGTACTTC	CASSPRGGLGTSYEQYF
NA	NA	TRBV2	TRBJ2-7	TGTGCCAGCAGTGAGCAGAACCCCTACGAGCAGTACTTC	CASSEQNPYEQYF
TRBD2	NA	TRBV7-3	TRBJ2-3	TGTGCCAGCAGCTTCTTGGGCGGGAGAGGAGATACGCAGTATTTT	CASSFLGGRGDTQYF
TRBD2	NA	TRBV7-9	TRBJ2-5	TGTGCCAGCAGCTTAGCGCTAGCGGCGGAGACCCAGTACTTC	CASSLALAAETQYF
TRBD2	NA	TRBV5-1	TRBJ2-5	TGCGCCAGCAGCTTGGCCGGGAGGGCCTACGAGACCCAGTACTTC	CASSLAGRAYETQYF
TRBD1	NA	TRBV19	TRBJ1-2	TGTGCCAGTAACATGGGACAGGCGGACCTTGGCTATGGCTACACCTTC	CASNMGQADLGYGYTF
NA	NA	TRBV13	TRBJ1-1	TGTGCCAGCAGCTTATCCAGACTCGTGAACACTGAAGCTTTCTTT	CASSLSRLVNTEAFF
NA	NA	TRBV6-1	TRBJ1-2	TGTGCCAGCACTAAATGGAGGAATGGAGAGAATGGCTACACCTTC	CASTKWRNGENGYTF
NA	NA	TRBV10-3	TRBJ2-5	TGTGCCATCAGAGGGACTTCTCAAGAGACCCAGTACTTC	CAIRGTSQETQYF
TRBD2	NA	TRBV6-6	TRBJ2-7	TGTGCCAGCAGTTACATAGCGGGAGTGGACGAGCAGTACTTC	CASSYIAGVDEQYF
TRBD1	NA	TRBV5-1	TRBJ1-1	TGCGCCAGCAGCTTGGAGGGGGCGCTGAACACTGAAGCTTTCTTT	CASSLEGALNTEAFF
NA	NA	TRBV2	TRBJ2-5	TGTGCCAGCACCATTAACAGGGAAGAGGAGACCCAGTACTTC	CASTINREEETQYF
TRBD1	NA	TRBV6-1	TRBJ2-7	TGTGCCAGCAGCCTATTGGGACAGGCCTACGAGCAGTACTTC	CASSLLGQAYEQYF
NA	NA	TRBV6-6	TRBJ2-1	TGTGCCAGCAGTTACTCAATCCGGGAGCAGTTCTTC	CASSYSIREQFF